The T cell receptor (beta chain) described here comes from a study of neurological immune-mediated disorders (dated by TCRdb to 2018 to 2020). Study-level background: Peripheral blood TCR-beta repertoires from HTLV-I-associated myelopathy (HAM/TSP) patients, multiple sclerosis patients and healthy controls were compared by UMI-based sequencing. The 106 TCR-beta libraries covered PBMC samples along with longitudinal samples, technical triplicates, and paired sorted CD4+ and CD8+ T-cell subsets. Longitudinal HAM/TSP and healthy donors were sampled at 3 time-points each (about 3-40 month intervals). The cohort was made up of some 70 subjects, consisting of 15 or so HAM/TSP patients, some 34 multiple sclerosis patients and around 20 healthy controls. Study-wide conclusions, independent of this receptor: No identical CDR3 amino acid sequences were shared among expanded clones across subjects, suggesting private TCR-beta repertoires in all groups. TCR clonal expansion was greatest in HAM/TSP patients and smallest in MS patients, who ranked below even healthy controls.

The germline ends are 15 bases apart after V is trimmed by 6 bases and J by 4 bases. The CDR3, from cysteine to phenylalanine, totals 13 residues. The entry retains the CDR3 DNA only, 39 bases that are in frame from base 1. The germline V gene gives CDR1 as SQVTM and CDR2 as ANQGSEA. Sample time point, as interpreted from the label and publication: longitudinal time-point 3. Libraries from unsorted PBMCs were made from 2 million PBMCs kept in RNAlater at -80 degrees C until RNA extraction. PBMCs were separated from peripheral blood using Ficoll-Hypaque density gradient centrifugation and then cryopreserved in liquid nitrogen. This clonotype was observed many times. It lacks a known antigen. There are no base qualities to consult, and no much larger clone falls within one base. To synthesize cDNA, template-switch 5'RACE was performed with a primer carrying a 10-nucleotide random unique molecular identifier so that each TCR transcript was tagged. Each sequencing run produced over 190 million TCR-beta sequences covering 15-18 subjects. Total RNA was extracted with the RNeasy kit. Using the KAPA Real-time Library Amplification kit, TCR-beta VDJ regions were amplified with primers for the TCR constant region and the 5'RACE anchor. A first PCR added sample indexes and Illumina adaptors, and a second PCR then raised library yield. After purification with Ampure beads, the TCR product of roughly 650 bp was size-selected on a 2% E-gel SizeSelection system. Library quality was checked on a Bioanalyzer, concentration was measured with Qubit, and libraries were quantified with the Kapa Library Quantification kit before pooling. Paired-end 2 x 150 bp sequencing of the libraries was performed on an Illumina HiSeq 2500. To increase sequence diversity, 25-30% phiX was spiked into each library pool. In the paper's pipeline: The quality-filtered reads were processed with the UMI-based MiGEC pipeline, whose error correction step removed more than 90% of the raw TCR sequences. VDJ genes were aligned to IMGT germline references, and each clonotype was defined by a unique CDR3 amino acid sequence together with V-J genes. Clonal expansion, Shannon diversity and CDR3 relatedness (CalcPairwiseDistances, ClusterSamples) were evaluated with VDJtools, and phylogenetic trees were built with CLCbio workbench. Clones with at least 8 unique UMIs were defined as expanded, with this threshold being based on coefficient-of-variation modelling across technical triplicates. The public reads were reanalyzed by TCRdb: fastp trimming at Q25, MiXCR alignment, in-frame beta chains only. Records with the same CDR3 protein are collapsed into one entry carrying the most frequent genes and DNA. The V and J calls and clone size come from TCRdb's table, not from the authors' own analysis. The sample table holds 93,000 or so distinct CDR3 sequences, of which approximately 10% were seen once. The ten largest clones capture around 3.1% of the sample.

The sequence links TRBV29-1 to TRBJ1-1; the D gene is possibly TRBD1, with 5 bases matching. The receptor was derived from a female donor with HTLV-1-associated myelopathy (HAM/TSP). Sequencing used PBMCs. The CDR3 corresponds to CSVAGGVSTEAFF. The DNA sequence is as follows: TGCAGCGTGGCGGGGGGGGTATCCACTGAAGCTTTCTTT.